This TCR beta chain was profiled in a study of cytotoxic CD8 clonotypes in ibrutinib-treated CLL. General study points: Clonality climbed at ibrutinib response, then dropped toward baseline at progression.

A note on this clone: Antigen specificity is unknown.

J lost 7 bases, V lost 4 bases, and 2 bases had no gene match. The germline gives CDR1 SGDLS, CDR2 YYNGEE. This CDR3 has 12 residues. Produced via immunoSEQ multiplex PCR; TCRdb's table is partial and in-frame only. The data show around 70,000 clones, over 75% seen once. This TCR came from a human donor with chronic lymphocytic leukemia. The sequenced sample was PBMCs, obtained at disease progression, from a patient treated with ibrutinib. The chain employs TRBV9 and TRBJ2-1, with TRBD2 identical over 7 bases. The DNA for the CDR3 is TGTGCCAGCAGCCCGGGAGGTAATGAGCAGTTCTTC. Amino acids: CASSPGGNEQFF.